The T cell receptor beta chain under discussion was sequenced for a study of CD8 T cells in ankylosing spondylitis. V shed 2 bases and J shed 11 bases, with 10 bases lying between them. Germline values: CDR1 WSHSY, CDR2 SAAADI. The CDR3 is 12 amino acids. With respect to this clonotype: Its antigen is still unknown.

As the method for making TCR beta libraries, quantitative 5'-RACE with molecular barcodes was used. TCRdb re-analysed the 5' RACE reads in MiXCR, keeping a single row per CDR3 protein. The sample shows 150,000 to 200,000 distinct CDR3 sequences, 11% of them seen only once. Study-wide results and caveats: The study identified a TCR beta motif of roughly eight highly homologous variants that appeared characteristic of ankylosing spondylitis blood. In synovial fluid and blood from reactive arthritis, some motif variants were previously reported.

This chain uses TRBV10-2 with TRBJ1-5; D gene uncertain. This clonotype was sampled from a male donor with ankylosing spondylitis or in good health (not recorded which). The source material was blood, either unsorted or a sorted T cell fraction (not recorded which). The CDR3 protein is CASSEPRQAQHF. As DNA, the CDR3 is TGCGCCAGCAGTGAGCCGCGACAAGCCCAGCATTTT.